Below, 21 T cell receptor beta chains from the same sample are listed, as sequenced in a study of OX40 agonist ivuxolimab in advanced cancers. Here immunoSEQ multiplex PCR was the method, and the copy in TCRdb shows in-frame clones only, minus some. The repertoire holds tens of thousands of clones, with 75% to 90% as singletons. This material consisted of CD4+ or CD8+ T cells sorted from blood, taken in a trial of the OX40 agonist ivuxolimab. The receptors stem from an adult with an advanced solid tumor such as melanoma, head and neck, liver or kidney cancer.

DNA for the CDR3: TGCGCCAGCAGCCTTAGCAGCTCTGGAAACACCATATATTTT. Amino acids: CASSLSSSGNTIYF. The J gene is TRBJ1-3, the V gene TRBV5-1, with D hard to call. Germline CDR1 and CDR2: SGHRS and YFSETQ. This CDR3 contains 14 residues. Trimming removed 4 bases at V and 0 bases at J, with 8 bases between.

The V and J genes are TRBV30 and TRBJ1-4; 9 bases align to TRBD1. CDR3 length: 14 residues. The V gene end was trimmed by 3 bases and the J gene end by 10 bases; junction bases not matched to a gene: 9. CDR1 and CDR2 from the germline V gene are GTSNPN and SVGIG (reference sequence). CDR3 residues: CAWRGQGPGGKLFF. CDR3 bases: TGTGCCTGGAGGGGACAGGGACCCGGTGGAAAACTGTTTTTT.

This clone was seen once. This chain uses TRBV5-5 with TRBJ1-3; unclear D gene. The CDR3 totals 13 residues. From germline, CDR1 is SGHKS and CDR2 YYEKEE (reference sequence). The ends were cut back, 5 bases at V and 0 bases at J, with 6 bases in the middle. The chain's CDR3 is CASRPFSGNTIYF. The CDR3 region has the DNA TGTGCCAGCAGGCCGTTCTCTGGAAACACCATATATTTT. Full variable domain (rest looked up from reference TRBV5-5 and TRBJ1-3): DAGVTQSPTHLIKTRGQQVTLRCSPISGHKSVSWYQQVLGQGPQFIFQYYEKEERGRGNFPDRFSARQFPNYSSELNVNALLLGDSALYLCASRPFSGNTIYFGEGSWLTVV.

As regards this clone: This same CDR3 is encoded by further DNA sequences in the sample. The rearrangement links TRBV28 to TRBJ2-7, with a possible D match to TRBD1 (6 bases). Germline CDR1 MDHEN, CDR2 SYDVKM. V was trimmed by 6 bases and J by 7 bases, leaving 13 bases between them. The CDR3 is 12 amino acids. CDR3 protein: CASRGPTGEQYF. As DNA, the CDR3 is TGTGCCAGCAGGGGCCCAACAGGGGAGCAGTACTTC.

The CDR3 loop reads CASSPRDADYEQYF. The CDR3, as DNA: TGCGCCAGCAGCCCTCGGGACGCAGACTACGAGCAGTACTTC. V gene TRBV5-1 combines with J gene TRBJ2-7; D is perhaps TRBD1 or TRBD2 (5 bases each). The V end lost 4 bases, the J end lost 3 bases, and 14 bases lay between the germline ends. Germline loops: CDR1 SGHRS, CDR2 YFSETQ. CDR3 length equals 14 residues. The whole variable domain, filled in from reference TRBV5-1 and TRBJ2-7, reads KAGVTQTPRYLIKTRGQQVTLSCSPISGHRSVSWYQQTPGQGLQFLFEYFSETQRNKGNFPGRFSGRQFSNSRSEMNVSTLELGDSALYLCASSPRDADYEQYFGPGTRLTVT.

The rearrangement links TRBV11-2 to TRBJ2-7; no definite D call. The CDR3 totals 15 residues. V shed 5 bases and J shed 3 bases, with 17 bases lying between them. Germline V lookup: CDR1 SGHAT, CDR2 FQNNGV. The CDR3 here is CASSQALGQNYEQYF. The CDR3 DNA sequence: TGTGCCAGCAGCCAAGCCCTCGGGCAAAACTACGAGCAGTACTTC.

The gene calls are TRBV2 and TRBJ2-7; TRBD2 matches 14 bases. Germline CDR1 and CDR2: SNHLY and FYNNEI. CDR3 length: 19 amino acids. J was trimmed by 0 bases and V by 6 bases; bases with no gene match: 13. The CDR3 DNA follows: TGTGCCAGCAGAGGACTAGCGGGAGGCTCCTACCTGAGCTCCTACGAGCAGTACTTC. This gives the protein CASRGLAGGSYLSSYEQYF.

The chain combines TRBV9 with TRBJ1-2; a possible D gene is TRBD1 (5 bases). Trimming left V 3 bases short and J 8 bases short, with 17 bases between. CDR1 is SGDLS and CDR2 is YYNGEE in the germline V gene. CDR3 length: 14 residues. The CDR3 DNA sequence: TGTGCCAGCAGCGCCGGGGACCTTCGTGGGGGCTACACCTTC. Its translation is CASSAGDLRGGYTF.

The rearrangement joins TRBV6-5 to TRBJ1-2; D remains unclear. From germline, CDR1 is MNHEY and CDR2 SVGAGI. V was pared by 2 bases and J by 0 bases, with 10 bases between. The length of the CDR3 is 15 residues. The CDR3 here is CASSYDEATNYGYTF. The DNA of the CDR3 is TGTGCCAGCAGTTACGATGAGGCGACTAACTATGGCTACACCTTC.

The chain employs TRBV28 and TRBJ2-5, with D unresolved. The CDR3 totals 13 residues. Trimming shortened V by 5 bases and J by 5 bases, and 12 bases separated the two germline ends. Germline loops: CDR1 MDHEN, CDR2 SYDVKM. The DNA for the CDR3 is TGTGCCAGCAGTCCTCCGGCTACGGAGACCCAGTACTTC. This sequence encodes CASSPPATETQYF.

The chain carries TRBV9 and TRBJ1-5; 7 bases agree with TRBD1. From germline, CDR1 is SGDLS and CDR2 YYNGEE. Germline trimming cut 3 bases from V and 2 bases from J; bases unmatched to any gene: 2. The CDR3 has 14 amino acids. The CDR3 sequence is CASSDGQGNQPQHF. The CDR3 DNA is TGTGCCAGCAGCGACGGACAGGGCAATCAGCCCCAGCATTTT.

This clone was counted only a few times. The chain recombines TRBV19 with TRBJ1-4; 7 bases match TRBD1. The V segment lost 4 bases and the J segment 2 bases; nucleotides outside the gene matches: 7. The germline V gene encodes CDR1 LNHDA and CDR2 SQIVND (reference sequence). This CDR3 has 16 residues. CDR3 in amino acids: CASSRGQFATNEKLFF. CDR3 DNA: TGTGCCAGTAGTAGGGGACAGTTTGCGACTAATGAAAAACTGTTTTTT.

V usage is TRBV6-6 and J usage is TRBJ2-1; 10 positions agree with TRBD1. The CDR3 length is 14 residues. Trimming cost V 6 bases and J 6 bases; bases outside gene matches: 5. CDR1 is MNHNY, CDR2 SVGAGI, per germline (reference sequence). The CDR3 DNA reads TGTGCCAGCAGCCTCCGGGACAGGGGCAATGAGCAGTTCTTC. It yields the protein CASSLRDRGNEQFF.

This clone was counted a few times. V gene TRBV18 combines with J gene TRBJ2-3; tentative D call: TRBD2 (5 bases). Looked up from germline, CDR1 is KGHSH and CDR2 is LQKENI. V dropped 0 bases and J dropped 6 bases, with 10 bases sitting between them. This CDR3 is 14 amino acids long. The CDR3 bases are TGTGCCAGCTCACCACCCGCGGGTACTGATACGCAGTATTTT. Residues: CASSPPAGTDTQYF. The full variable domain, completed using reference TRBV18 and TRBJ2-3, is NAGVMQNPRHLVRRRGQEARLRCSPMKGHSHVYWYRQLPEEGLKFMVYLQKENIIDESGMPKERFSAEFPKEGPSILRIQQVVRGDSAAYFCASSPPAGTDTQYFGPGTRLTVL.

The chain recombines TRBV7-2 with TRBJ1-4, with 9 bases identical to TRBD1. From germline, CDR1 is SGHTA and CDR2 FQGNSA. V shed 0 bases, J shed 7 bases, and the junction held 6 bases outside the gene matches. This CDR3 is 16 amino acids long. The CDR3 coding sequence is TGTGCCAGCAGCTTAGCGGGGACAGGGCTGAGTGAAAAACTGTTTTTT. It is translated as CASSLAGTGLSEKLFF.

The sample holds a few counts of this clone. This chain uses TRBV9 with TRBJ2-2; 7 nucleotides line up with TRBD2. The V and J ends lost 0 bases and 3 bases, in that order; junction bases with no gene match: 5. CDR3 length: 16 residues. Germline CDR1 and CDR2: SGDLS and YYNGEE. Here the CDR3 reads CASSVDMGGYTGELFF. CDR3 DNA sequence: TGTGCCAGCAGCGTAGATATGGGGGGGTACACCGGGGAGCTGTTTTTT.

The rearrangement uses TRBV19 and TRBJ2-2; D not resolved. The CDR3 runs 14 residues. Trimming took 5 bases from V and 4 from J, leaving 11 bases between them. CDR1 is LNHDA and CDR2 is SQIVND in the germline V gene (reference sequence). As DNA, the CDR3 is TGTGCCAGTAGTCTGGGGTTCGGCACCGGGGAGCTGTTTTTT. It encodes CASSLGFGTGELFF.

Only a few counts were recorded for this clone. This sequence joins TRBV7-9 and TRBJ2-5, with D perhaps TRBD2 (5 bases). Trimming removed 7 bases at V and 7 bases at J, with 13 bases between. CDR1 is SEHNR and CDR2 is FQNEAQ in the germline V gene (reference sequence). The CDR3 has 12 residues. CDR3 bases: TGTGCCAGCACCCAGGACCGGGGGACCCAGTACTTC. It specifies CASTQDRGTQYF.

This clone was picked up many times. The rearrangement joins TRBV28 to TRBJ2-7; 10 bases fit TRBD1. The CDR3 runs to 12 residues. The trim removed 5 bases at V and 6 bases at J, leaving 1 base unmatched. In germline, CDR1 is MDHEN, CDR2 SYDVKM. DNA for the CDR3: TGTGCCAGCAGTCGGGACAGGGGCGAGCAGTACTTC. Translation: CASSRDRGEQYF.

The rearrangement joins TRBV28 to TRBJ2-1; D is tentatively TRBD1 or TRBD2 (6 bases each). V lost 4 bases and J 2 bases, leaving 9 bases between the germline ends. The CDR3 is made up of 14 amino acids. Per germline, CDR1 MDHEN and CDR2 SYDVKM. The chain's CDR3 is CASSSGAPYNEQFF. In DNA, the CDR3 is TGTGCCAGCAGTTCGGGGGCCCCCTACAATGAGCAGTTCTTC.

This clone occurred once. The V and J genes are TRBV2 and TRBJ2-2, with 7 nucleotides matching TRBD2. V lost 8 bases and J lost 3; bases outside the gene matches: 9. CDR1 SNHLY and CDR2 FYNNEI come from the germline V gene. The CDR3 runs to 15 residues. DNA of the CDR3: TGTGCCAGCGGACTGACTAGCATTGACACCGGGGAGCTGTTTTTT. Translated, it gives CASGLTSIDTGELFF.